A selection of T cell receptor beta chains follows, all from one sample in a study of shared clonotypes between healthy human individuals. Generated by immunoSEQ multiplex PCR, the TCRdb table keeps only in-frame clones and is missing some. The profile covers 1,400,000 or so clones, with around 98.5% appearing a single time and around 0.38% taken by the ten largest. Sequences were obtained from naive CD4+ T cells sorted from blood. The receptors shown here come from a man aged 25-45 years in good health. The CDR3 runs from the conserved cysteine through the conserved F or W. D genes are given only for firm matches. Clone size appears in some rows only: once, few, many, or a class for an expanded clone.

TRBV5-1	TRBD1	TRBJ2-5	-	CASSMALGGGETQYF	TGCGCCAGCAGCATGGCACTAGGGGGCGGCGAGACCCAGTACTTC
TRBV7-8	-	TRBJ2-7	-	CASSWGHRDYEQYF	TGTGCCAGCAGCTGGGGGCATCGGGACTACGAGCAGTACTTC
TRBV28	-	TRBJ1-5	-	CASSLGGGNQPQHF	TGTGCCAGCAGTTTAGGAGGAGGGAATCAGCCCCAGCATTTT
TRBV25-1	-	TRBJ2-1	-	CASSEWVSGDNEQFF	TGTGCCAGCAGTGAATGGGTTAGCGGAGACAATGAGCAGTTCTTC
TRBV5-1	-	TRBJ1-4	-	CASSLIPGRLNEKLFF	TGCGCCAGCAGCTTGATTCCGGGCCGGCTTAATGAAAAACTGTTTTTT
TRBV11-2	TRBD1	TRBJ2-2	once	CASSLGQGARTGELFF	TGTGCCAGCAGCTTAGGGCAGGGGGCGAGGACCGGGGAGCTGTTTTTT
TRBV5-1	-	TRBJ2-3	-	CASSLGVRGDTQYF	TGCGCCAGCAGCTTGGGGGTTCGCGGGGATACGCAGTATTTT
TRBV10-1	TRBD2	TRBJ2-2	-	CASSETSGRAGELFF	TGCGCCAGCAGTGAAACTAGCGGGAGGGCCGGGGAGCTGTTTTTT
TRBV27	-	TRBJ2-2	-	CASSPLGGANTGELFF	TGTGCCAGCAGCCCCCTGGGCGGGGCGAACACCGGGGAGCTGTTTTTT
TRBV7-2	-	TRBJ2-7	-	CASSSRSGAYEQYF	TGTGCCAGCAGCTCACGTTCGGGCGCCTACGAGCAGTACTTC
TRBV21-1	-	TRBJ2-7	-	CASSKKAGGSSYEQYF	TGTGCCAGCAGCAAAAAAGCGGGAGGGAGCTCCTACGAGCAGTACTTC
TRBV6-5	-	TRBJ1-5	-	CASRIDSGGPQHF	TGTGCCAGCAGAATAGACAGCGGGGGGCCCCAGCATTTT
TRBV7-6	-	TRBJ2-7	-	CASSLASSMGEQYF	TGTGCCAGCAGCTTAGCAAGTAGCATGGGCGAGCAGTACTTC
TRBV2	TRBD1	TRBJ1-5	once	CASRGTDNSNQPQHF	TGTGCCAGCAGGGGGACAGACAATAGCAATCAGCCCCAGCATTTT
TRBV18	-	TRBJ1-1	-	CASSPVGGRNTEAFF	TGTGCCAGCTCACCGGTGGGGGGGCGGAACACTGAAGCTTTCTTT
TRBV18	-	TRBJ2-2	-	CASSPSGRLKRFTGELFF	TGTGCCAGCTCACCATCGGGACGGCTCAAAAGGTTCACCGGGGAGCTGTTTTTT
TRBV5-1	TRBD2	TRBJ2-2	-	CASSFRAGGPGTGELFF	TGCGCCAGCAGCTTTCGAGCGGGAGGGCCGGGCACCGGGGAGCTGTTTTTT
TRBV5-1	-	TRBJ2-1	-	CASSYLRPPVLSYNEQFF	TGCGCCAGCAGCTACCTACGACCGCCCGTTCTCTCCTACAATGAGCAGTTCTTC
TRBV2	-	TRBJ2-7	-	CASSEATRLSYEQYF	TGTGCCAGCAGTGAAGCGACTCGTCTCTCCTACGAGCAGTACTTC
TRBV29-1	-	TRBJ1-1	-	CSVKRESEAFF	TGCAGCGTTAAGAGGGAAAGTGAAGCTTTCTTT
TRBV5-1	-	TRBJ2-6	-	CASTGWAGQTSGANVLTF	TGCGCCAGTACCGGCTGGGCAGGACAAACCTCTGGGGCCAACGTCCTGACTTTC
TRBV11-2	-	TRBJ1-4	-	CASSLGWENEKLFF	TGTGCCAGCAGCTTAGGGTGGGAGAATGAAAAACTGTTTTTT
TRBV2	TRBD2	TRBJ2-7	-	CASSFRDRGDEQYF	TGTGCCAGCAGCTTCCGGGACCGGGGGGACGAGCAGTACTTC
TRBV18	-	TRBJ2-1	-	CASSPIERQEQFF	TGTGCCAGCTCACCAATTGAGAGACAAGAGCAGTTCTTC
TRBV7-7	-	TRBJ2-7	-	CASSPARGPYEQYF	TGTGCCAGCAGCCCCGCTAGGGGACCCTACGAGCAGTACTTC
TRBV6-1	-	TRBJ1-5	few	CASRNREWVQPQHF	TGTGCCAGCAGGAACAGGGAGTGGGTCCAGCCCCAGCATTTT
TRBV4-2	-	TRBJ1-1	-	CASSLPPQNTEAFF	TGTGCCAGCAGCCTTCCTCCACAGAACACTGAAGCTTTCTTT
TRBV15	TRBD2	TRBJ2-1	-	CATSRDPLKREDSYNEQFF	TGTGCCACCAGCAGAGATCCCTTGAAGCGGGAGGACTCCTACAATGAGCAGTTCTTC
TRBV7-3	TRBD1	TRBJ1-1	-	CASGWTGDTEAFF	TGTGCCAGCGGCTGGACAGGGGACACTGAAGCTTTCTTT
TRBV15	-	TRBJ2-7	-	CATSRGVVVYEQYF	TGTGCCACCAGCAGAGGAGTGGTCGTCTACGAGCAGTACTTC
TRBV10-3	TRBD1	TRBJ2-1	-	CAISESIVERTGTYNEQFF	TGTGCCATCAGTGAGTCGATTGTCGAACGGACAGGAACCTACAATGAGCAGTTCTTC
TRBV6-1	TRBD1	TRBJ1-2	-	CASSDPKTGGAGGYTF	TGTGCCAGCAGTGATCCGAAAACAGGGGGCGCGGGTGGCTACACCTTC
TRBV7-9	-	TRBJ1-4	-	CASSLRGGDEKLFF	TGTGCCAGCAGCTTAAGAGGGGGGGACGAAAAACTGTTTTTT
TRBV5-1	TRBD2	TRBJ2-7	-	CASSLALGGSNHEQYF	TGCGCCAGCAGCTTGGCCTTGGGCGGGAGCAACCACGAGCAGTACTTC
TRBV9	-	TRBJ1-2	-	CASSVDAETNYGYTF	TGTGCCAGCAGCGTAGATGCCGAGACAAACTATGGCTACACCTTC
TRBV6-5	-	TRBJ1-4	-	CASNQAGSEKLFF	TGTGCCAGCAACCAAGCAGGGAGTGAAAAACTGTTTTTT
TRBV7-8	-	TRBJ1-2	-	CASSPGGTPTGDGYTF	TGTGCCAGCAGCCCGGGGGGGACGCCGACGGGTGATGGCTACACCTTC
TRBV10-3	TRBD2	TRBJ2-3	-	CAISSGRDTDTQYF	TGTGCCATCAGTAGCGGGAGGGACACAGATACGCAGTATTTT
TRBV7-7	-	TRBJ2-2	-	CASSLAYGGFTGELFF	TGTGCTAGCAGCTTAGCGTACGGGGGCTTCACCGGGGAGCTGTTTTTT
TRBV11-2	-	TRBJ1-1	-	CASSFDYKAEAFF	TGTGCCAGCAGCTTTGACTACAAAGCAGAAGCTTTCTTT
TRBV7-2	-	TRBJ2-3	once	CASSLARVTDTQYF	TGTGCCAGCAGCTTAGCCAGAGTCACAGATACGCAGTATTTT
TRBV4-3	-	TRBJ2-2	-	CASSREAAANTGELFF	TGCGCCAGCAGCCGCGAGGCGGCGGCGAACACCGGGGAGCTGTTTTTT
TRBV28	-	TRBJ1-1	-	CASSHFGLKAFF	TGTGCCAGCAGCCACTTTGGGCTGAAAGCTTTCTTT
TRBV7-5	-	TRBJ2-1	-	CARSLAGQGVSSYNEQFF	TGTGCCAGAAGCTTAGCAGGACAGGGGGTCAGCTCCTACAATGAGCAGTTCTTC
TRBV5-1	TRBD1	TRBJ1-4	-	CASREQGAREKLFF	TGCGCCAGCAGAGAGCAGGGGGCGCGAGAAAAACTGTTTTTT
TRBV4-2	-	TRBJ1-1	-	CASSFGAGMNTEAFF	TGTGCCAGCAGCTTCGGCGCAGGGATGAACACTGAAGCTTTCTTT
TRBV2	-	TRBJ2-1	-	CARIGTGYNEQFF	TGTGCCAGGATAGGCACGGGCTACAATGAGCAGTTCTTC
TRBV7-8	TRBD1	TRBJ2-3	once	CASSYRQGFTDTQYF	TGTGCCAGCAGCTATCGACAGGGGTTCACAGATACGCAGTATTTT
TRBV7-2	-	TRBJ2-2	-	CASSREREAVNTGELFF	TGTGCCAGCAGCCGGGAGAGGGAGGCGGTGAACACCGGGGAGCTGTTTTTT
TRBV6-5	TRBD1	TRBJ1-4	-	CASRGTGLEKLFF	TGTGCCAGCAGAGGGACAGGACTTGAAAAACTGTTTTTT
TRBV28	TRBD1	TRBJ2-5	-	CASRGDRVRETQYF	TGTGCCAGCAGGGGCGACAGGGTTAGGGAGACCCAGTACTTC
TRBV9	TRBD1	TRBJ2-1	-	CASSAPDRGTYNEQFF	TGTGCCAGCAGCGCCCCGGACAGGGGGACCTACAATGAGCAGTTCTTC
TRBV5-1	-	TRBJ2-7	-	CASRSDRATYEQYF	TGCGCCAGCAGGTCGGACCGCGCAACCTACGAGCAGTACTTC